What follows are 17 T cell receptor beta chains derived from one specimen sequenced in a study of shared clonotypes between healthy human individuals. TCRdb's copy holds only in-frame clones and misses some; the assay was immunoSEQ multiplex PCR. There are around 2.1 million clones in the sample; about 93% occur only once, and roughly 1.8% lies in the top ten. CD45RO negativity and positive selection for CCR7 defined naive CD8 cells, a population that excluded terminally differentiated effector memory CD45RA+ cells. The sequenced sample consisted of naive CD8+ T cells from PBMCs. The receptors were gathered from a man between 18 and 35 years old in good health. Some clones in this sample may be carry-over from other donors' samples.

The V and J genes are TRBV5-6 and TRBJ2-3; 12 nucleotides match TRBD2. V lost 0 bases and J lost 6; bases outside the gene matches: 5. Germline values: CDR1 SGHDT, CDR2 YYEEEE. The CDR3 totals 16 residues. In DNA, the CDR3 is TGTGCCAGCAGCTTGGAACTAGCGGGAGGTTGGGATACGCAGTATTTT. This gives the protein CASSLELAGGWDTQYF. Filled out from reference TRBV5-6 and TRBJ2-3, the complete variable domain reads DAGVTQSPTHLIKTRGQQVTLRCSPKSGHDTVSWYQQALGQGPQFIFQYYEEEERQRGNFPDRFSGHQFPNYSSELNVNALLLGDSALYLCASSLELAGGWDTQYFGPGTRLTVL.

J is TRBJ1-1 and V is TRBV27, with 9 bases fitting TRBD1. Germline lookup yields CDR1 MNHEY and CDR2 SMNVEV (reference sequence). Trimming at V came to 5 bases and at J to 3 bases, leaving 10 bases not matched to a gene. The CDR3 runs 16 residues. The CDR3 loop reads CASSQRTGEGYTEAFF. In DNA form, the CDR3 reads TGTGCCAGCAGTCAACGGACAGGGGAGGGTTACACTGAAGCTTTCTTT.

As regards this clone: Other DNA sequences in the same sample also yield this CDR3. The chain links TRBV6-1 to TRBJ2-1, with 8 bases fitting TRBD2. Trimming removed 2 bases from V and 1 base from J; junction bases left unmatched: 1. In germline, CDR1 is MNHNS, CDR2 SASEGT. CDR3 length: 15 residues. The CDR3 DNA reads as TGTGCCAGCAGTGAAAAGCGGGGGTCCTACAATGAGCAGTTCTTC. Protein: CASSEKRGSYNEQFF.

The chain joins TRBV28 to TRBJ1-1; a weak D match, TRBD1 (5 bases). Trimming shortened V by 6 bases and J by 2 bases, and 13 bases separated the two germline ends. Germline V CDR1 and CDR2: MDHEN, SYDVKM. The CDR3 contains 14 residues. The CDR3 DNA is TGTGCCAGCAGATCCTCTAGGGGAAACACTGAAGCTTTCTTT. Its translation is CASRSSRGNTEAFF.

The chain couples TRBV28 to TRBJ1-3; 7 nucleotides agree with TRBD1. Germline values: CDR1 MDHEN, CDR2 SYDVKM. The ends lost 3 bases at V and 5 bases at J; junction bases unmatched: 7. This CDR3 contains 15 residues. The DNA of the CDR3 is TGTGCCAGCAGTTTCGACAGGGTGGCTCGAAACACCATATATTTT. The encoded protein is CASSFDRVARNTIYF.

The chain links TRBV7-2 to TRBJ2-3; D gene uncertain. V lost 4 bases to trimming and J lost 1 base, with 12 bases between them. The CDR3 is 15 amino acids. Germline V CDR1 and CDR2: SGHTA, FQGNSA. CDR3 region: CASSSLSRGTDTQYF. CDR3 nucleotide sequence: TGTGCCAGCAGCTCATTGTCCCGCGGCACAGATACGCAGTATTTT. The entire variable domain, with the rest obtained from reference TRBV7-2 and TRBJ2-3, is as follows: GAGVSQSPSNKVTEKGKDVELRCDPISGHTALYWYRQSLGQGLEFLIYFQGNSAPDKSGLPSDRFSAERTGGSVSTLTIQRTQQEDSAVYLCASSSLSRGTDTQYFGPGTRLTVL.

The V call is TRBV28, the J call TRBJ2-3; D gene unclear. V was trimmed by 3 bases and J by 5 bases, leaving 12 bases between them. The CDR3 spans 14 residues. Germline CDR1 and CDR2: MDHEN and SYDVKM. The CDR3 coding sequence is TGTGCCAGCAGTTTTAGGGCAAGGCAAGATACGCAGTATTTT. It specifies CASSFRARQDTQYF.

This clone was seen just once. The chain couples TRBV6-4 to TRBJ2-1, with 7 nucleotides matching TRBD2. Germline values: CDR1 MRHNA, CDR2 SNTAGT. Germline trimming cut 6 bases from V and 4 bases from J; bases unmatched to any gene: 9. CDR3 length: 15 amino acids. CDR3 sequence: CASSPQGGGYNEQFF. In DNA, the CDR3 is TGTGCCAGCAGCCCTCAGGGCGGGGGTTACAATGAGCAGTTCTTC.

As to this clone: Other nucleotide sequences in the sample specify the same CDR3. V gene TRBV11-3 combines with J gene TRBJ2-2; TRBD1 matches 7 bases. The germline gives CDR1 SGHNT, CDR2 YENEEA. This CDR3 has 13 amino acids. Trimming took 2 bases from V and 6 from J; bases not matched to a gene: 0. In DNA form, the CDR3 reads TGTGCCAGCAGCTTAAGGGGGCCCGGGGAGCTGTTTTTT. Translated: CASSLRGPGELFF.

V gene TRBV7-8 combines with J gene TRBJ2-2; tentatively, D is TRBD2 (6 bases). This CDR3 contains 17 residues. CDR1 and CDR2 from the germline V gene are SGHVS and FQNEAQ. V was trimmed by 3 bases and J by 0 bases, leaving 14 bases between them. CDR3 coding DNA: TGTGCCAGCAGCTTTTTTAGCGGAGTCGCGAACACCGGGGAGCTGTTTTTT. Translation gives CASSFFSGVANTGELFF.

With respect to this clone: This specimen includes other DNA sequences encoding the same CDR3. The chain carries TRBV5-8 and TRBJ2-7; D unclear. V gave up 0 bases and J gave up 4 bases, with 5 bases separating them. CDR3 length: 12 amino acids. Germline V gives CDR1 SGHTS, CDR2 YDEGEE. The CDR3 is CASSLVPYEQYF. The DNA for the CDR3 is TGTGCCAGCAGCTTGGTTCCTTACGAGCAGTACTTC.

To note about this clone: Within the sample, other DNA sequences also encode this same CDR3. The J gene is TRBJ2-7, the V gene TRBV27, with D perhaps assigned TRBD1 or TRBD2 (6 bases each). CDR3 length: 14 amino acids. Between the trimmed V and J ends, which lost 3 bases and 0 bases, there was a span of 9 bases. CDR1 is MNHEY, CDR2 SMNVEV, per germline (reference sequence). The CDR3: CASSLRDNSYEQYF. As DNA, the CDR3 is TGTGCCAGCAGTTTGCGGGACAACTCCTACGAGCAGTACTTC.

This chain uses TRBV28 with TRBJ1-1; D ambiguous. The CDR3 is 14 amino acids. Germline CDR1 reads MDHEN; CDR2 reads SYDVKM. V shed 3 bases and J shed 5 bases, with 13 bases lying between them. This CDR3 is CASSLALSRTEAFF. The DNA for the CDR3 is TGTGCCAGCAGTTTGGCATTATCTCGGACTGAAGCTTTCTTT.

This chain links TRBV4-3 with TRBJ2-7; D may be TRBD2 (5 bases). Germline V gene lookup returns CDR1 LGHNA and CDR2 YSLEER. Trimming stripped 0 bases from V and 2 bases from J, with 17 bases between. CDR3 length: 17 residues. CDR3 sequence reads: CASSQDEGGSAAYEQYF. The CDR3 bases are TGCGCCAGCAGCCAAGATGAGGGTGGGTCAGCGGCCTACGAGCAGTACTTC.

This sequence joins TRBV7-6 and TRBJ1-1; D is unclear. This CDR3 is 14 amino acids long. V was pared by 3 bases and J by 3 bases, with 11 bases between. Germline CDR1 is SGHVS and CDR2 is FNYEAQ. Written as DNA, the CDR3 is TGTGCCAGCAGCTTCGGGTCGGGTGACACTGAAGCTTTCTTT. Its translation is CASSFGSGDTEAFF.

The DNA of the CDR3 is TGCAGCGTTGAGAAGGCACACCCCTCTGGGGCCAACGTCCTGACTTTC. It is translated as CSVEKAHPSGANVLTF. The chain recombines TRBV29-1 with TRBJ2-6; no clear D gene. V was shortened by 3 bases and J by 0 bases, with 12 bases between the two germline ends. Per germline, CDR1 SQVTM and CDR2 ANQGSEA. This CDR3 comprises 16 residues. The full variable domain, its missing parts supplied by reference TRBV29-1 and TRBJ2-6, is SAVISQKPSRDICQRGTSLTIQCQVDSQVTMMFWYRQQPGQSLTLIATANQGSEATYESGFVIDKFPISRPNLTFSTLTVSNMSPEDSSIYLCSVEKAHPSGANVLTFGAGSRLTVL.

The V gene is TRBV6-1, the J gene TRBJ1-1; 8 nucleotides align to TRBD1. V dropped 2 bases and J dropped 3; count of bases not matched to a gene: 2. CDR1 is MNHNS, CDR2 SASEGT, per germline. This CDR3 region has 14 residues. DNA for the CDR3: TGTGCCAGCAGTGAAAACAGGGGGTACACTGAAGCTTTCTTT. The encoded protein is CASSENRGYTEAFF.